The 16 T cell receptor beta chains given below trace back to one sample, sequenced in a study of patients and donors after allogeneic stem cell transplantation (dated by TCRdb to about 2020). The library relied on RT-PCR. The sequencer listed for this sample is NextSeq 550. TCRdb took the public reads, trimmed them with fastp at Q25, ran MiXCR for clone calling and kept in-frame beta chains. Each CDR3 protein gets just one entry, which takes the most common genes and DNA from the rows behind it. The sample data list 3,900 or so distinct CDR3 sequences, and less than 20% of these were observed just once. The top ten clonotypes cover 76% of the sample. The sample comprised blood, either unsorted or a sorted T cell fraction (not recorded which). Every receptor here comes from a human donor who was either an allogeneic HSCT recipient or a stem cell or donor lymphocyte infusion donor (not recorded which). It is not recorded whose cells these are; they may come from a transplant donor.

This clonotype was seen ten or more times. This chain uses TRBV24-1 with TRBJ2-1; 7 nucleotides line up with TRBD1. V lost 3 bases and J lost 7; bases outside the gene matches: 11. Germline V lookup: CDR1 KGHDR, CDR2 SFDVKD. The CDR3 is made up of 16 amino acids. For the CDR3, the DNA is TGTGCCACCAGTGATCCACAGGGGCTCGCGAGGAATGAGCAGTTCTTC. Translated, it gives CATSDPQGLARNEQFF.

CDR3 region: CASSKGLAVHNEQFF. CDR3 nucleotides: TGTGCCAGCAGCAAAGGACTAGCGGTACACAATGAGCAGTTCTTC. This chain uses TRBV11-3 with TRBJ2-1, with 10 positions matching TRBD2. After removal of 5 bases from V and 5 bases from J, the junction contained 6 bases not matched to a gene. The CDR3 runs 15 residues. Looked up from germline, CDR1 is SGHNT and CDR2 is YENEEA.

In this sample, this clonotype turned up many times. The chain has TRBV12-3 or TRBV12-4 and TRBJ1-6; no clear D gene. V dropped 6 bases and J dropped 10 bases, with 19 bases sitting between them. This CDR3 has 15 residues. CDR3 in amino acids: CASRRWGQVESPLHF. In DNA, the CDR3 is TGTGCCAGCAGACGGTGGGGTCAGGTTGAATCACCCCTCCACTTT.

The rearrangement joins TRBV7-9 to TRBJ1-2; no definite D call. The length of the CDR3 is 14 residues. Trimming pared 5 bases from V and 1 base from J, leaving 11 bases between. Germline assignment: CDR1 SEHNR and CDR2 FQNEAQ (reference sequence). Written as DNA, the CDR3 is TGTGCCAGCAGCCGCCCAACCTTTAACTATGGCTACACCTTC. This codes for CASSRPTFNYGYTF.

DNA for the CDR3: TGTGCCAGCAGCTTGGCGGGCGGGAGAGTGTACAATGAGCAGTTCTTC. As protein: CASSLAGGRVYNEQFF. The chain recombines TRBV5-8 with TRBJ2-1; 7 nucleotides agree with TRBD2. The germline gives CDR1 SGHTS, CDR2 YDEGEE. After removal of 0 bases from V and 4 bases from J, the junction contained 7 bases not matched to a gene. CDR3 size: 16 residues.

This clonotype was seen a handful of times. The chain joins TRBV20-1 to TRBJ1-1; the D is unclear. Germline assignment: CDR1 DFQATT and CDR2 SNEGSKA (reference sequence). The V end lost 6 bases, the J end lost 11 bases, and 22 bases lay between the germline ends. The CDR3 consists of 13 residues. The CDR3 DNA is TGCAGTGCCCGGAAGGACGTCCCCGGTGGTGCTTTCTTT. Translating gives CSARKDVPGGAFF.

The sample holds many counts of this clonotype. V is TRBV7-3 and J is TRBJ1-1; 7 bases are a match to TRBD1. CDR1 SGHTA and CDR2 FQGTGA come from the germline V gene. This CDR3 is built from 14 residues. Trimming at V came to 5 bases and at J to 0 bases, leaving 3 bases not matched to a gene. The CDR3 coding sequence is TGTGCCAGCAGCCCGACAGGGTTGAACACTGAAGCTTTCTTT. Translating gives CASSPTGLNTEAFF.

Concerning this clonotype itself: A single base separates this from a much larger clone, so it may be a read error. The chain links TRBV29-1 to TRBJ2-3, with 12 bases that match TRBD2. CDR3 length equals 13 residues. Germline trimming cut 3 bases from V and 10 bases from J; bases unmatched to any gene: 5. The germline CDR1 and CDR2 sequences are SQVTM and ANQGSEA. The CDR3 DNA follows: TGCAGCGTTGATGGGACTAGCGGGCCTGCGCAGTATTTT. It codes for CSVDGTSGPAQYF.

This clonotype was recorded a few times. The chain combines TRBV19 with TRBJ1-5; D not certain. V dropped 6 bases and J dropped 6 bases, with 9 bases sitting between them. Germline CDR1 reads LNHDA; CDR2 reads SQIVND (reference sequence). The CDR3 loop spans 12 amino acids. Here the CDR3 reads CASSPVGQPQHF. The CDR3 coding sequence is TGTGCCAGTAGCCCGGTAGGTCAGCCCCAGCATTTT.

This clonotype was counted ten times or more. The rearrangement links TRBV5-1 to TRBJ1-1; no clear D gene. Germline CDR1 reads SGHRS; CDR2 reads YFSETQ. V was shortened by 5 bases and J by 9 bases, with 17 bases between the two germline ends. The CDR3 covers 13 residues. The CDR3 DNA follows: TGCGCCAGCAGACTGAGGAGGGAGGAAAAAGCTTTCTTT. Translation gives CASRLRREEKAFF.

V and J are TRBV5-1 and TRBJ2-5, with no clear D. The V end lost 0 bases, the J end lost 1 base, and 4 bases lay between the germline ends. Germline V lookup: CDR1 SGHRS, CDR2 YFSETQ. This CDR3 comprises 13 residues. The CDR3 sequence: CASSLGVQETQYF. The CDR3 DNA reads as TGCGCCAGCAGCTTGGGGGTCCAAGAGACCCAGTACTTC.

The chain combines TRBV6-5 with TRBJ2-5; D may be TRBD1 (6 bases). This CDR3 has 13 residues. Germline CDR1 reads MNHEY; CDR2 reads SVGAGI. The V and J ends lost 1 base and 4 bases respectively, with 7 bases between them. CDR3 bases: TGTGCCAGCAGTTACTTCAGGGGAGAGACCCAGTACTTC. Translation: CASSYFRGETQYF.

The V call is TRBV10-3, the J call TRBJ2-2, with TRBD2 identical over 7 bases. Germline CDR1 and CDR2: ENHRY and SYGVKD. The CDR3 spans 15 residues. J gave up 6 bases and V 7 bases, and 11 bases lay outside the gene matches. The CDR3 is CAINSQGGVAGELFF. As DNA, the CDR3 is TGTGCCATCAATAGCCAGGGAGGGGTTGCCGGGGAGCTGTTTTTT.

The chain uses TRBV6-5 and TRBJ1-6; D gene ambiguous. CDR3 length: 12 amino acids. Germline values: CDR1 MNHEY, CDR2 SVGAGI. V was clipped by 2 bases and J by 7 bases, with 3 bases between them. The CDR3 DNA follows: TGTGCCAGCAGTTACCAAAATTCACCCCTCCACTTT. Protein: CASSYQNSPLHF.

This clonotype was detected ten times or more. The rearrangement links TRBV10-3 to TRBJ2-7; D may be TRBD2 (6 bases). Germline lookup yields CDR1 ENHRY and CDR2 SYGVKD. Trimming left V 0 bases short and J 4 bases short, with 16 bases between. The CDR3 has 16 amino acids. The CDR3 spells CAISESLVGRGYEQYF. CDR3 nucleotides: TGTGCCATCAGTGAGTCATTGGTGGGGCGGGGTTACGAGCAGTACTTC.

The chain has TRBV6-2 or TRBV6-3 and TRBJ2-5, with unresolved D. CDR1 and CDR2 from the germline V gene are MNHEY and SVGEGT. The V and J ends lost 6 bases and 4 bases respectively, with 6 bases between them. The CDR3 has 11 amino acids. CDR3 loop: CASSHLETQYF. CDR3 bases: TGTGCCAGCAGCCATCTAGAGACCCAGTACTTC.